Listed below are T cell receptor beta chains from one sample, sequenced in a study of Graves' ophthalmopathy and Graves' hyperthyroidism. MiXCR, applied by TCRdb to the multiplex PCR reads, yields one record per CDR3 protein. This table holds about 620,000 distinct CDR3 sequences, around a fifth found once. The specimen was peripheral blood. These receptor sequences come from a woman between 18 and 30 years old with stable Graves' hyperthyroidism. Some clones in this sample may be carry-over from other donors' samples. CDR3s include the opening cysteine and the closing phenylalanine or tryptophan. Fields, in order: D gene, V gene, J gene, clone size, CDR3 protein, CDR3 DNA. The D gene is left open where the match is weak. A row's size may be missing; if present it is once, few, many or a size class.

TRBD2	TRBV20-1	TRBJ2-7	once	CSAKGLAGDEQYF	TGCAGTGCAAAGGGGCTAGCGGGAGACGAGCAGTACTTC
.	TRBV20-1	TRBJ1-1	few	CSALDGPGGTEAFF	TGCAGTGCTCTCGACGGGCCCGGGGGGACTGAAGCTTTCTTT
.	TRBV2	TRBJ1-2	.	CASSFLNNYGYTF	TGTGCCAGCAGTTTCCTAAATAACTATGGCTACACCTTC
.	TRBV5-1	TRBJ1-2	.	CASSLGAQVNYGYTF	TGCGCCAGCAGCTTGGGGGCACAGGTCAACTATGGCTACACCTTC
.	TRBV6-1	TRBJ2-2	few	CASSEIIAGELFF	TGTGCCAGCAGTGAAATCATCGCCGGGGAGCTGTTTTTT
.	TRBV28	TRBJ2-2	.	CASSIYLRTRNTGELFF	TGTGCCAGCAGTATATATCTAAGGACTCGGAACACCGGGGAGCTGTTTTTT
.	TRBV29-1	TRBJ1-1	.	CSVDGTETEAFF	TGCAGCGTTGACGGGACGGAAACTGAAGCTTTCTTT
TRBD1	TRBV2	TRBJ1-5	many	CASSRMGQGHQPQHF	TGTGCCAGCAGCCGTATGGGACAGGGGCATCAGCCCCAGCATTTT
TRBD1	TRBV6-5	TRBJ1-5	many	CASSTKPGQKRAGNQPQHF	TGTGCCAGCAGCACAAAACCGGGACAGAAAAGGGCGGGCAATCAGCCCCAGCATTTT
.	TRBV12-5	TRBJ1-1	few	CASGLVFLGEAFF	TGTGCTAGTGGTTTGGTATTTTTAGGTGAAGCTTTCTTT
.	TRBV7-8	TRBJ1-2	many	CASSVAGALYGYTF	TGTGCCAGCAGCGTCGCAGGGGCCCTCTATGGCTACACCTTC
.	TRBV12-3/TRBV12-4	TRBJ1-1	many	CASSPLGLNTEAFF	TGTGCCAGCAGTCCTTTGGGTTTGAACACTGAAGCTTTCTTT
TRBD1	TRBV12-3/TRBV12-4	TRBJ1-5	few	CASSPEGAGLGNQPQHF	TGTGCCAGCAGTCCCGAGGGGGCAGGGCTCGGCAATCAGCCCCAGCATTTT
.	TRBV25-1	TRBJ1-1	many	CASSESGVLGTEAFF	TGTGCCAGCAGTGAAAGCGGGGTTTTAGGCACTGAAGCTTTCTTT
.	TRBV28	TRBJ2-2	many	CASRNIAVRTGELFF	TGTGCCAGCAGAAATATAGCGGTTCGGACCGGGGAGCTGTTTTTT
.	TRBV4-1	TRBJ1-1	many	CASRPAGNTEAFF	TGCGCCAGCAGGCCCGCGGGGAACACTGAAGCTTTCTTT
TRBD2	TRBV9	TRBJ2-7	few	CASSGPLGRRGKYEQYF	TGTGCCAGCAGCGGGCCCCTTGGGCGGCGGGGGAAGTACGAGCAGTACTTC
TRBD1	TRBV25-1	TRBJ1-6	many	CASSDRVGTGNSPLHF	TGTGCCAGCAGTGATCGGGTAGGGACAGGGAATTCACCCCTCCACTTT
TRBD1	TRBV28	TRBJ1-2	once	CASTQTGGDGYTF	TGTGCCAGCACCCAGACAGGGGGCGATGGCTACACCTTC
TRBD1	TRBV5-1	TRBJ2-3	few	CASSWGQGRTDTQYF	TGCGCCAGCAGCTGGGGACAGGGACGCACAGATACGCAGTATTTT
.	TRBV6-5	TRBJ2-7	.	CASSYSSDLQGYEQYF	TGTGCCAGCAGTTACTCGTCGGACCTCCAGGGCTACGAGCAGTACTTC
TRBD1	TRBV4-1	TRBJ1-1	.	CASSQAPRTGPDTEAFF	TGCGCCAGCAGCCAAGCCCCGCGGACAGGCCCCGACACTGAAGCTTTCTTT
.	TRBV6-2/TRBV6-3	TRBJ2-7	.	CASSYAGTEANEQYF	TGTGCCAGCAGTTACGCCGGGACGGAGGCCAACGAGCAGTACTTC
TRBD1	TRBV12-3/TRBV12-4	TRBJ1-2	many	CASSLGQGVGGYTF	TGTGCCAGCAGTCTAGGACAGGGGGTCGGTGGCTACACCTTC
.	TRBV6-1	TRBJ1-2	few	CASKNLGESRGYTF	TGTGCCAGCAAGAATTTGGGGGAGTCGAGAGGCTACACCTTC
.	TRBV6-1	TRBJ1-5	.	CASRPRGQPQHF	TGTGCCAGCAGACCCAGGGGCCAGCCCCAGCATTTT
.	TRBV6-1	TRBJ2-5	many	CASTWEETQYF	TGTGCCAGCACTTGGGAAGAGACCCAGTACTTC
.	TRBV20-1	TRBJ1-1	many	CSARDMVGRTEAFF	TGCAGTGCTAGAGATATGGTAGGGCGGACTGAAGCTTTCTTT
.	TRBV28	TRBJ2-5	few	CASSSSDSEAQETQYF	TGTGCCAGCAGTTCCTCGGACAGTGAAGCTCAAGAGACCCAGTACTTC
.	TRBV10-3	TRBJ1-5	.	CAISEAQGWQPQHF	TGTGCCATCAGTGAAGCTCAGGGATGGCAGCCCCAGCATTTT
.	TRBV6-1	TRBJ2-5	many	CASSPTGRETQYF	TGTGCCAGCAGTCCCACGGGGAGGGAGACCCAGTACTTC
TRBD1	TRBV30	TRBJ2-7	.	CAWTLDRGPYEQYF	TGTGCCTGGACCCTGGACAGGGGCCCGTACGAGCAGTACTTC
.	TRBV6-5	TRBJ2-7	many	CASSYSDPGYEQYF	TGTGCCAGCAGTTACTCGGACCCTGGCTACGAGCAGTACTTC
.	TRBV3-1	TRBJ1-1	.	CASSQVRGIATEAFF	TGTGCCAGCAGCCAAGTACGGGGTATAGCCACTGAAGCTTTCTTT
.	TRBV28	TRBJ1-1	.	CASSLGNAETAFF	TGTGCCAGCAGTTTAGGAAATGCCGAGACGGCTTTCTTT
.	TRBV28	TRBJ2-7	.	CASSSRLRDEQYF	TGTGCCAGCAGTTCCCGCTTAAGGGACGAGCAGTACTTC
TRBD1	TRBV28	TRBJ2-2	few	CASSPIPGTGSGELFF	TGTGCCAGCAGTCCCATCCCCGGGACAGGATCCGGGGAGCTGTTTTTT
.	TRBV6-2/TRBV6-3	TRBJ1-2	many	CASSSRQLYGYTF	TGTGCCAGCAGTTCTCGACAGCTCTATGGCTACACCTTC
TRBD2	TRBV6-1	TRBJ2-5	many	CASSQATSGGLETQYF	TGTGCCAGCAGCCAAGCCACTAGCGGGGGGCTGGAGACCCAGTACTTC
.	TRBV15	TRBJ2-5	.	CATSREENGRDIQYFGAGTQYF	.
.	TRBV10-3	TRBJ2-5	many	CAIRRAPQETQYF	TGTGCCATCCGAAGGGCCCCCCAAGAGACCCAGTACTTC
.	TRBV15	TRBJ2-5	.	CATSRMRGSQETQYF	TGTGCCACCAGCAGAATGAGAGGTAGCCAAGAGACCCAGTACTTC
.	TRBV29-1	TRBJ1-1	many	CSVSGARSDAEAFF	TGCAGCGTGAGTGGGGCGAGGTCCGACGCTGAAGCTTTCTTT
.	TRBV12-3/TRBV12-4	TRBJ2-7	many	CASSPQGFAYEQYF	TGTGCCAGCAGTCCACAGGGCTTCGCCTACGAGCAGTACTTC
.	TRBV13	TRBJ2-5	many	CASSLVRGDETQYF	TGTGCCAGCAGCTTAGTGCGGGGCGATGAGACCCAGTACTTC
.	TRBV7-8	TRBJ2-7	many	CASSLYRPPRYF	TGTGCCAGCAGCTTATACAGGCCCCCCCGGTACTTC
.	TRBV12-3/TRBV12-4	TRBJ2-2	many	CASSSVPANTGELFF	TGTGCCAGCAGTTCCGTTCCCGCGAACACCGGGGAGCTGTTTTTT
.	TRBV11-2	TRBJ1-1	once	CASSPIQGSPEAFF	TGTGCCAGCAGCCCCATTCAGGGGAGCCCTGAAGCTTTCTTT
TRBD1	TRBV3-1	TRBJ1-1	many	CASSYLPGQGATEAFF	TGTGCCAGCAGCTACTTACCGGGACAGGGGGCCACTGAAGCTTTCTTT
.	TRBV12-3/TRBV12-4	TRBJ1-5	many	CASRQTGGVAQPQHF	TGTGCCAGCAGACAGACAGGCGGGGTGGCTCAGCCCCAGCATTTT
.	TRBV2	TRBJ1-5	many	CASSTWSRSNQPQHF	TGTGCCAGCAGTACTTGGAGTAGGAGCAATCAGCCCCAGCATTTT
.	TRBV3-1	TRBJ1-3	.	CASSQNLRGAGNTIYF	TGTGCCAGCAGCCAAAATCTGAGGGGGGCTGGAAACACCATATATTTT
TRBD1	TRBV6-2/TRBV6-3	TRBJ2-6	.	CARRQGSSGANVLTF	TGTGCCAGAAGACAGGGGAGCTCTGGGGCCAACGTCCTGACTTTC
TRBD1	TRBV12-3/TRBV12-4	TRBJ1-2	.	CASSFGQGRRSGYTF	TGTGCCAGCAGTTTCGGACAGGGTAGGAGAAGTGGCTACACCTTC
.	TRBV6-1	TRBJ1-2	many	CASSEQGSNYGYTF	TGTGCCAGCAGTGAACAGGGTTCTAACTATGGCTACACCTTC
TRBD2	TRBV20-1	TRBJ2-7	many	CSARDQASGQYEQYF	TGCAGTGCTAGAGATCAGGCTAGCGGGCAATACGAGCAGTACTTC
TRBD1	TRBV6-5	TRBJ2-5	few	CASSFSTGEETQYF	TGTGCCAGCAGTTTTTCGACAGGGGAAGAGACCCAGTACTTC
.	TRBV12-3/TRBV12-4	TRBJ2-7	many	CARVIRFTTYEQYF	TGTGCCAGGGTTATCAGGTTTACGACCTACGAGCAGTACTTC
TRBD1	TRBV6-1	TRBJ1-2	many	CASSEMTGGGYGYTF	TGTGCCAGCAGTGAAATGACAGGGGGAGGCTATGGCTACACCTTC